This is a list of T cell receptor beta chains from one sample in a study of blood T cell repertoires in COVID-19. Data came from immunoSEQ multiplex PCR; TCRdb stores just in-frame clones and leaves some out. The table lists 150,000 to 200,000 clones, 80% to 90% of them singletons, with 2.1% in the top ten. The sample comprised peripheral blood. The receptor source for this set is a man between 65 and 79 years old with active or convalescent COVID-19. CDR3s include the opening cysteine and the closing phenylalanine or tryptophan. A D gene is named only where the DNA matches it firmly. The listing skips clone size in some rows; elsewhere it reads once, few, many or a size class.

abundance: NA
d_gene: NA
v_gene: TRBV7-2
j_gene: TRBJ1-2
CDR3nt: TGTGCCAGCAGCCTCCCTGCGACAAGTGGCTACACCTTC
CDR3aa: CASSLPATSGYTF

abundance: NA
d_gene: NA
v_gene: TRBV28
j_gene: TRBJ1-1
CDR3nt: TGTGCCAGCAGTCTAGGCGAGGCGGGGGCCCCTGAAGCTTTCTTT
CDR3aa: CASSLGEAGAPEAFF

abundance: NA
d_gene: TRBD1
v_gene: TRBV2
j_gene: TRBJ1-5
CDR3nt: TGTGCCAGCAGCGTGACAGGGGACTACTCTTCGAGCAATCAGCCCCAGCATTTT
CDR3aa: CASSVTGDYSSSNQPQHF

abundance: NA
d_gene: TRBD1
v_gene: TRBV7-2
j_gene: TRBJ2-1
CDR3nt: TGTGCCAGCAGCGTGGACAGGCGCAATGAGCAGTTCTTC
CDR3aa: CASSVDRRNEQFF

abundance: NA
d_gene: TRBD1
v_gene: TRBV16
j_gene: TRBJ2-5
CDR3nt: TGTGCCAGCAGCCAATCAAAGCCGAGGGGGCGAGAGACCCAGTACTTC
CDR3aa: CASSQSKPRGRETQYF

abundance: NA
d_gene: TRBD1
v_gene: TRBV19
j_gene: TRBJ1-6
CDR3nt: TGTGCCAGAGCTGAATACAGGGGGCTTCTTTCACCCCTCCACTTT
CDR3aa: CARAEYRGLLSPLHF

abundance: NA
d_gene: TRBD1
v_gene: TRBV9
j_gene: TRBJ1-3
CDR3nt: TGTGCCAGCAGCGTAGAGGACAGGGCTGGAAACACCATATATTTT
CDR3aa: CASSVEDRAGNTIYF

abundance: NA
d_gene: NA
v_gene: TRBV7-9
j_gene: TRBJ2-3
CDR3nt: TGTGCCAGCAGCTTTTCCGGGGGCACAGATACGCAGTATTTT
CDR3aa: CASSFSGGTDTQYF

abundance: NA
d_gene: TRBD2
v_gene: TRBV30
j_gene: TRBJ2-1
CDR3nt: TGTGCCTGGAGTGTACGTCGACTAGCGGGCCTCGAGCAGTTCTTC
CDR3aa: CAWSVRRLAGLEQFF

abundance: NA
d_gene: TRBD2
v_gene: TRBV9
j_gene: TRBJ2-6
CDR3nt: TGTGCCAGCAGCGCCCGGGGGGAGCCGGACTCTGGGGCCAACGTCCTGACTTTC
CDR3aa: CASSARGEPDSGANVLTF

abundance: NA
d_gene: NA
v_gene: TRBV7-2
j_gene: TRBJ1-1
CDR3nt: TGTGCCAGCAGCTTGGGAGGACACGAAGCTTTCTTT
CDR3aa: CASSLGGHEAFF

abundance: NA
d_gene: NA
v_gene: TRBV5-4
j_gene: TRBJ2-1
CDR3nt: TGTGCCAGCAGCTTAGTGTCAGACAATGAGCAGTTCTTC
CDR3aa: CASSLVSDNEQFF

abundance: NA
d_gene: TRBD1
v_gene: TRBV27
j_gene: TRBJ1-2
CDR3nt: TGTGCCAGCAGTTTCCAGCGGACAGGGAACTATGGCTACACCTTC
CDR3aa: CASSFQRTGNYGYTF

abundance: NA
d_gene: NA
v_gene: TRBV28
j_gene: TRBJ2-7
CDR3nt: TGTGCCAGCAGTTTGACAGTCCCGAAGGGGGAGCAGTACTTC
CDR3aa: CASSLTVPKGEQYF

abundance: NA
d_gene: TRBD1
v_gene: TRBV3-1/TRBV3-2
j_gene: TRBJ1-2
CDR3nt: TGTGCCAGCAGCCCCCCAGGGGGTTATGGCTACACCTTC
CDR3aa: CASSPPGGYGYTF

abundance: NA
d_gene: NA
v_gene: TRBV29-1
j_gene: TRBJ2-7
CDR3nt: TGCAGCGTTTTCGGGGACAACTACGAGCAGTACTTC
CDR3aa: CSVFGDNYEQYF

abundance: NA
d_gene: NA
v_gene: TRBV7-9
j_gene: TRBJ1-3
CDR3nt: TGTGCCAGCATCAGAACGCGGGAGCCACCTCTCTCTGGAAACACCATATATTTT
CDR3aa: CASIRTREPPLSGNTIYF

abundance: NA
d_gene: TRBD1
v_gene: TRBV5-1
j_gene: TRBJ1-1
CDR3nt: TGCGCCAGCAGCGTGGGACAGGGCCATGAAGCTTTCTTT
CDR3aa: CASSVGQGHEAFF

abundance: NA
d_gene: TRBD1
v_gene: TRBV16
j_gene: TRBJ1-3
CDR3nt: TGTGCCAGCAGCCAAAGAGGGACAGTGCAGAACACCATATATTTT
CDR3aa: CASSQRGTVQNTIYF

abundance: NA
d_gene: NA
v_gene: TRBV5-1
j_gene: TRBJ2-7
CDR3nt: TGCGCCAGCAGCTTAGGTTCAGGGCCCGAGCAGTACTTC
CDR3aa: CASSLGSGPEQYF

abundance: NA
d_gene: TRBD1
v_gene: TRBV2
j_gene: TRBJ1-4
CDR3nt: TGTGCCAGCAGTGGGACAGGGGGTGGTATTGGTGAAAAACTGTTTTTT
CDR3aa: CASSGTGGGIGEKLFF

abundance: NA
d_gene: TRBD2
v_gene: TRBV7-2
j_gene: TRBJ2-7
CDR3nt: TGTGCCAGCAGCTCTAGTGGTACTAGCGGGAGGGGCTCCTACGAGCAGTACTTC
CDR3aa: CASSSSGTSGRGSYEQYF

abundance: NA
d_gene: NA
v_gene: TRBV24-1
j_gene: TRBJ2-5
CDR3nt: TGTGCCACCAGTGATGCGCCGGGAGAGACCCAGTACTTC
CDR3aa: CATSDAPGETQYF

abundance: NA
d_gene: TRBD1
v_gene: TRBV7-9
j_gene: TRBJ1-4
CDR3nt: TGTGCCAGCAGCGCAGGACAGGGCGGACTGTTTTTT
CDR3aa: CASSAGQGGLFF

abundance: NA
d_gene: NA
v_gene: TRBV5-1
j_gene: TRBJ2-2
CDR3nt: TGCGCCAGCAGCCTGCTCCCGGTGGGAGCGAACACCGGGGAGCTGTTTTTT
CDR3aa: CASSLLPVGANTGELFF

abundance: NA
d_gene: NA
v_gene: TRBV27
j_gene: TRBJ2-3
CDR3nt: TGTGCCAGCAGAGTACAGGCTAGCACAGATACGCAGTATTTT
CDR3aa: CASRVQASTDTQYF

abundance: once
d_gene: NA
v_gene: TRBV4-3
j_gene: TRBJ2-7
CDR3nt: TGCGCCAGCAGCCAAGTTGTCAGTTCCTACGAGCAGTACTTC
CDR3aa: CASSQVVSSYEQYF

abundance: NA
d_gene: TRBD1
v_gene: TRBV9
j_gene: TRBJ1-1
CDR3nt: TGTGCCAGCAGCGTCCGGGACAGGGGGGGCACTGAAGCTTTCTTT
CDR3aa: CASSVRDRGGTEAFF

abundance: NA
d_gene: NA
v_gene: TRBV6-1
j_gene: TRBJ1-3
CDR3nt: TGTGCCAGCAGTGACGACAGATTCTCTGGAAACACCATATATTTT
CDR3aa: CASSDDRFSGNTIYF

abundance: NA
d_gene: TRBD2
v_gene: TRBV7-6
j_gene: TRBJ2-7
CDR3nt: TGTGCCAGCAGCCCGGGACCTCGGGCGGGGGGGCCCTACGAGCAGTACTTC
CDR3aa: CASSPGPRAGGPYEQYF

abundance: NA
d_gene: NA
v_gene: TRBV19
j_gene: TRBJ2-2
CDR3nt: TGTGCCAGTATACAGACAGGGAGGACCGGGGAGCTGTTTTTT
CDR3aa: CASIQTGRTGELFF